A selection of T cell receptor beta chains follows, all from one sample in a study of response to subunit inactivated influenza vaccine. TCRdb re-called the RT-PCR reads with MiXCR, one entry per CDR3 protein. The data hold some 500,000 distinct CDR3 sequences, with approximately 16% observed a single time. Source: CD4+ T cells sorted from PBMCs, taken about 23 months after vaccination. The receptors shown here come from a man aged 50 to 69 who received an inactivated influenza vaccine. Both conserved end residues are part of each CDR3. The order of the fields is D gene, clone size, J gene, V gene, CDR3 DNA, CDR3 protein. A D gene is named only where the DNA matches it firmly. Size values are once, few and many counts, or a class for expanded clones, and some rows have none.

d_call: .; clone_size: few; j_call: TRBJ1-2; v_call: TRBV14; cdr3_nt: TGTGCCAGCAGCCAAGACGGAGCTTTCTATGGCTACACCTTC; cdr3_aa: CASSQDGAFYGYTF
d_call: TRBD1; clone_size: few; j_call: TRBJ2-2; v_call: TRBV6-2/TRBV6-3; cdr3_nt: TGTGCCAGCAGCCCCCACTCGGACAGGGCGAAGAACACCGGGGAGCTGTTTTTT; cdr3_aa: CASSPHSDRAKNTGELFF
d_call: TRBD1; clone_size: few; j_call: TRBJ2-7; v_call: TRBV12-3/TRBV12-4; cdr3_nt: TGTGCCAGCAAAAAAAACGAGGGGGCATCCTACGAGCAGTACTTC; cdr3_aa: CASKKNEGASYEQYF
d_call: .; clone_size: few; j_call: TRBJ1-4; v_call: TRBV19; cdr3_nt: TGTGCCAGTAGTGTACGGGACCGGCTCAATGAAAAACTGTTTTTT; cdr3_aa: CASSVRDRLNEKLFF
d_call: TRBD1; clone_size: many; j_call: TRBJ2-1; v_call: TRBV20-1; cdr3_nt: TGCAGTGCTAGAGAACAGGGGTCCTTTGGCAATGAGCAGTTCTTC; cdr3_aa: CSAREQGSFGNEQFF
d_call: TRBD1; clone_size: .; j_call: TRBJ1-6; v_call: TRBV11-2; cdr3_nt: TGTGCCAGCAGCTTTGATACCGGGACAGTAAATTCACCCCTCCACTTT; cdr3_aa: CASSFDTGTVNSPLHF
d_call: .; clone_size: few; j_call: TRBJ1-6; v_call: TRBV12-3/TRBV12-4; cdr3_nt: TGTGCCAGCAGTTCCGACAGCTTCAGCTCCTATAATTCACCCCTCCACTTT; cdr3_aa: CASSSDSFSSYNSPLHF
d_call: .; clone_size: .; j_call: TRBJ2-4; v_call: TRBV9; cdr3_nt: TGTGCCAGCAGCGTAGACGGGGGAGGCCCTATGAAAAACATTCAGTACTTC; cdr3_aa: CASSVDGGGPMKNIQYF
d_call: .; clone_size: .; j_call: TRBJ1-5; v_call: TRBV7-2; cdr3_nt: TGTGCCAGCAGCCCTTGGCGCTGGCAGCCCCAGCATTTT; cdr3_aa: CASSPWRWQPQHF
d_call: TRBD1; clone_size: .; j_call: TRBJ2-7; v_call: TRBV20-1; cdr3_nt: TGCAGTGCTAGAGGAGACAGGGGGACCTACGAGCAGTACTTC; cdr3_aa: CSARGDRGTYEQYF
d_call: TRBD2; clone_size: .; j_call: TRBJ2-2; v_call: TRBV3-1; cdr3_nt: TGTGCCAGCAGCCGAGGACTAGCGGGAGGAGCCACCGGGGAGCTGTTTTTT; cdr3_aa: CASSRGLAGGATGELFF
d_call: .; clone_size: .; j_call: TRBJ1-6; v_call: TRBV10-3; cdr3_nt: TGTGCCATCAGTGAACGGACAGAATCACCCCTCCACTTT; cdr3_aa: CAISERTESPLHF
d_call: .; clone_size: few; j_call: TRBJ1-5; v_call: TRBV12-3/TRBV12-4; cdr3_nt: TGTGCCAGCAGTGTGAGGGAATATCAGCCCCAGCATTTT; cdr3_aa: CASSVREYQPQHF
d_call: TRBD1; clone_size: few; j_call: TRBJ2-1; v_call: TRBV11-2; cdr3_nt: TGTGCCAGCAGGAAACCGGGACAGGCTCTCAATGAGCAGTTCTTC; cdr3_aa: CASRKPGQALNEQFF
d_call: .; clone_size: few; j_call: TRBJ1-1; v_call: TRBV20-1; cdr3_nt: TGCAGTGCTAGAAGTTTCGGACGGATGAACACTGAAGCTTTCTTT; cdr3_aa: CSARSFGRMNTEAFF
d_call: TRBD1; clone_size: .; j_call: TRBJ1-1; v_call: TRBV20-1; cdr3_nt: TGCAGTGCTAGAGAGGGACAGGCAGTGGGTTTCTTT; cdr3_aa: CSAREGQAVGFF
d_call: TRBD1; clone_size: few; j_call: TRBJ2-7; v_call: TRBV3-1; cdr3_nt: TGTGCCAGCAGCCCTCATTGGGACAGGTCCTACGAGCAGTACTTC; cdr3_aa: CASSPHWDRSYEQYF
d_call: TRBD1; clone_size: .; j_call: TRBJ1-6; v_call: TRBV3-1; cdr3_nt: TGTGCCAGCAGCCAAACAGGGGGAGGTAATTCACCCCTCCACTTT; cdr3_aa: CASSQTGGGNSPLHF
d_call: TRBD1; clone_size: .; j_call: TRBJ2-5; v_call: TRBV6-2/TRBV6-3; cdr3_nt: TGTGCCAGCACCACACAGGGGTCTCGGACCCAGTACTTC; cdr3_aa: CASTTQGSRTQYF
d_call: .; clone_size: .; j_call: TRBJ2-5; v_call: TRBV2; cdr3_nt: TGTGCCAGCAGTGAGGATGCTAGCTACCAAGAGACCCAGTACTTC; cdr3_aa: CASSEDASYQETQYF
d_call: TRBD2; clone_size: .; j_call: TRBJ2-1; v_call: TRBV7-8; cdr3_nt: TGTGCCAGCAGCCCCCTCCAAGGTTTAGCGGGGACGCACAATGAGCAGTTCTTC; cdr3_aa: CASSPLQGLAGTHNEQFF
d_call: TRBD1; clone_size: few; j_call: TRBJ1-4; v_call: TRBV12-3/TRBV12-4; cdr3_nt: TGTGCCAGCACTGGACAGGAAAAAAAACTGTTTTTT; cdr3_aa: CASTGQEKKLFF
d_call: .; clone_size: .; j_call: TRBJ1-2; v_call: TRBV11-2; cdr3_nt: TGTGCCAGCAGCGCAGACGTCAACTATGGCTACACCTTC; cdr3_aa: CASSADVNYGYTF
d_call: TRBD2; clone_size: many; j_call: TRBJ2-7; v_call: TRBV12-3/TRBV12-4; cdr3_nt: TGTGCCAGCAGTTTAGGGATAGCGGGAGGGGAAGGCGAGCAGTACTTC; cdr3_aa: CASSLGIAGGEGEQYF
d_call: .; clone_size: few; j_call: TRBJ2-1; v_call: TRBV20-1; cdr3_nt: TGCAGCCCAATAAGGAGTGGGTACAATGAGCAGTTCTTC; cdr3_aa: CSPIRSGYNEQFF
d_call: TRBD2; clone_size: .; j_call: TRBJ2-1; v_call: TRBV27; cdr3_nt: TGTGCCAGCAGTTTTCTAGGTAGCGGGAGTTATGAGAAGTTCTTC; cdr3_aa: CASSFLGSGSYEKFF
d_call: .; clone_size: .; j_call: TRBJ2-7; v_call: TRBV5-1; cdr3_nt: TGCGCCAGCAGCTTAGACAGGCGACAGGTGTTGGCCGAGCAGTACTTC; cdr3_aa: CASSLDRRQVLAEQYF
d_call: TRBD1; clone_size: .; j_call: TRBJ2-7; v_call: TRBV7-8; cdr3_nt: TGTGCCAGCAGCTTAGATGGACAGGGCTACGAGCAGTACTTC; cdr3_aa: CASSLDGQGYEQYF
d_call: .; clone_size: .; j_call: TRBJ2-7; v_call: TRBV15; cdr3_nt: TGTGCCACCAGCAGTGACAAGTCCTACGAGCAGTACTTC; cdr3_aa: CATSSDKSYEQYF
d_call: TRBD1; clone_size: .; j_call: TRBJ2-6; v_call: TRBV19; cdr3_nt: TGTGCCAGTACCCCTGGGACAGAGAGCTCTGGGGCCAACATCCTGACTTTC; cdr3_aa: CASTPGTESSGANILTF
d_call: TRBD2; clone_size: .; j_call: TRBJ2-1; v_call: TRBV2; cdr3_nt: TGTGCCAGCAGGGGGGGGATTGAGCAGTTCTTC; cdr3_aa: CASRGGIEQFF
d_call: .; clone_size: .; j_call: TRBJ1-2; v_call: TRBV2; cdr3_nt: TGTGCCAGCAGTGAGGCTCGGAGGGACGGGCATGGCTACACCTTC; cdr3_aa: CASSEARRDGHGYTF
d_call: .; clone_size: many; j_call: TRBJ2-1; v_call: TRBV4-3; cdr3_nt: TGCGCCAGCAGCCAAGATTGGAGGGGGGGCTACAATGAGCAGTTCTTC; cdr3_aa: CASSQDWRGGYNEQFF
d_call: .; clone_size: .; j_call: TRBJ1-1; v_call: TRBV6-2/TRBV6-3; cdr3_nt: TGTGCCAGCAGAACGGGCAGCCTGAACACTGAAGCTTTCTTT; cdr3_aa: CASRTGSLNTEAFF
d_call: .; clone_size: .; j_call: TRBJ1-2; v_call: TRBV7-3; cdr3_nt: TGTGCCAGCAGCCCCTCCGGGGGCCGAGGCTACACCTTC; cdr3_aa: CASSPSGGRGYTF
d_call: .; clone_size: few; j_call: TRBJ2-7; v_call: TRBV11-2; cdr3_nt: TGTGCCAGCAGCTTATCCGGGACGTCGATATACGAGCAGTACTTC; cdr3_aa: CASSLSGTSIYEQYF
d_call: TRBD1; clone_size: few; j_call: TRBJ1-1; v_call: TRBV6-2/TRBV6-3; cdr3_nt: TGTGCCAGCAAAACGGACAGGGGGCCCTTCATGAACACTGAAGCTTTCTTT; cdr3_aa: CASKTDRGPFMNTEAFF
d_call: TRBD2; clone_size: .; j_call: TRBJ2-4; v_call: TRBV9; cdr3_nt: TGTGCCAGCAGCGTAGGGGGGACTAACGGAAACATTCAGTACTTC; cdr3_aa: CASSVGGTNGNIQYF
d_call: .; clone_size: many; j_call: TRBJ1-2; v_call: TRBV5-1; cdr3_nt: TGCGCCAGCAGCTTGGCGGCGGATTATGGCTACACCTTC; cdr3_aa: CASSLAADYGYTF
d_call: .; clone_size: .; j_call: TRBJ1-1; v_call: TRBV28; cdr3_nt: TGTGCCAGCAGCCCAGGGTTTTCGGGTTCCACTGAAGCTTTCTTT; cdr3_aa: CASSPGFSGSTEAFF
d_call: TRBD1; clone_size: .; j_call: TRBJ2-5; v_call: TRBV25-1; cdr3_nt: TGTGCCAGCAGTGCAGGGGGCGGAAAGACCCAGTACTTC; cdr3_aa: CASSAGGGKTQYF
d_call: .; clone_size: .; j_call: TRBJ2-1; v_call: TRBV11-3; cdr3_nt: TGTGCCAGCAGCTTGGGGGACTCCCCAGAGCAGTTCTTC; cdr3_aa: CASSLGDSPEQFF
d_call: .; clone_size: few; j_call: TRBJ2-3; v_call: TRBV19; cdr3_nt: TGTGCCAGTAGTAAGACCGGGCAGCAGTATTTT; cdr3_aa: CASSKTGQQYF
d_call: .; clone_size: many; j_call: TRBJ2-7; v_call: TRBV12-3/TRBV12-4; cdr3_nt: TGTGCCAGCAGTTTACGATCGGACCCCGATGGGCTCTACGAGCAGTACTTC; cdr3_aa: CASSLRSDPDGLYEQYF
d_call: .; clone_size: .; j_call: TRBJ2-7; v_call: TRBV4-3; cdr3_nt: TGCGCCAGCAGCCAAGGACAGGATTACTCCTACGAGCAGTACTTC; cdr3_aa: CASSQGQDYSYEQYF
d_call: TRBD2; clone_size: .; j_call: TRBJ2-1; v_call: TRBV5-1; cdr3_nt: TGCGCCAGCTGCTTGGGTGGGACTAGCGGGAGTCGGACCTACAATGAGCAGTTCTTC; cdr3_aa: CASCLGGTSGSRTYNEQFF
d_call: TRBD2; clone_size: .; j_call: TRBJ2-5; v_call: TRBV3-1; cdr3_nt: TGTGCCAGCAGCCAGGCGGGACTAGTTCTGGCCGAGACCCAGTACTTC; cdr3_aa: CASSQAGLVLAETQYF
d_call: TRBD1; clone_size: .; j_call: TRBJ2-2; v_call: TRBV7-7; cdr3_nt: TGTGCTAGCAGCTTTACAGGGGGCCGTGGCACCGGGGAGCTGTTTTTT; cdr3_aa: CASSFTGGRGTGELFF
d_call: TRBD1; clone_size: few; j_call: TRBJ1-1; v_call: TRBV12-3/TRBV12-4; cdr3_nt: TGTGCCAGCAGTTGGGGCAGCCGACAGGGAGCTGAAGCTTTCTTT; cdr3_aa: CASSWGSRQGAEAFF
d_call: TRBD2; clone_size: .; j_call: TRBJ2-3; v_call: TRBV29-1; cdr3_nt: TGCAGCGTTGAAAGGTCGGGGGGATCCACAGATACGCAGTATTTT; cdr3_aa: CSVERSGGSTDTQYF
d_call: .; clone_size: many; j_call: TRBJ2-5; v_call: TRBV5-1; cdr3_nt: TGCGCCAGCAGCTTGGTGGTCGGGAGTGGAGAGACCCAGTACTTC; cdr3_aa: CASSLVVGSGETQYF
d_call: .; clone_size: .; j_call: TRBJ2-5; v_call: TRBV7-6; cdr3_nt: TGTGCCAGCAATTCAGGGGAGACCCAGTACTTC; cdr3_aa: CASNSGETQYF